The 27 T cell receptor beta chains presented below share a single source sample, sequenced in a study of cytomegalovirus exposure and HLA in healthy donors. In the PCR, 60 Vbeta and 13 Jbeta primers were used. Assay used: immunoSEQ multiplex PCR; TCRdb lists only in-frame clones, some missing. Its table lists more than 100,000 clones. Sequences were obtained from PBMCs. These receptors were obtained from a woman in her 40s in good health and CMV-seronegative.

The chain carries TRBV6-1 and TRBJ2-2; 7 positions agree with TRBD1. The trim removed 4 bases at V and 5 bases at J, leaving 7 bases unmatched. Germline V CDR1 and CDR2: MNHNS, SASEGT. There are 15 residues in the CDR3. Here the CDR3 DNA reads TGTGCCAGCAGTGCCGACAGGGTTGGTACCGGGGAGCTGTTTTTT. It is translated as CASSADRVGTGELFF.

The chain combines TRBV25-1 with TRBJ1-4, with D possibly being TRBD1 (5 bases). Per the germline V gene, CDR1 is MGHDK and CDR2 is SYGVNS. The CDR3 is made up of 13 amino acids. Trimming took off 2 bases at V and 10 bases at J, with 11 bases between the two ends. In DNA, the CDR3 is TGTGCCAGCAGTGAACACCGGGGGGGAAAACTGTTTTTT. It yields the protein CASSEHRGGKLFF.

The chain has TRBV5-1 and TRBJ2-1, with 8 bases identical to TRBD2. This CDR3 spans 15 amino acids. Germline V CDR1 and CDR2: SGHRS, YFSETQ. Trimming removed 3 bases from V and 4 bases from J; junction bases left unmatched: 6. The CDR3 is CASSSGGANYNEQFF. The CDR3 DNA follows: TGCGCCAGCAGCTCCGGGGGGGCCAATTACAATGAGCAGTTCTTC.

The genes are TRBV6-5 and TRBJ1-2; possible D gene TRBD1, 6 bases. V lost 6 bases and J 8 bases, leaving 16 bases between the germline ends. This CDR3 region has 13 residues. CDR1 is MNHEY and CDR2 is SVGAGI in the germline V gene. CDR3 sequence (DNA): TGTGCCAGCAGCCCTACAGGGAGTAGCGGCTACACCTTC. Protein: CASSPTGSSGYTF.

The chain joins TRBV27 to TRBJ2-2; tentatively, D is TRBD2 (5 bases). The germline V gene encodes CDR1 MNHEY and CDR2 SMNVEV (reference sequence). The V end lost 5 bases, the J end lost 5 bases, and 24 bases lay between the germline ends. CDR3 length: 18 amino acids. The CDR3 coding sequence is TGTGCCAGCAGTCGTACCGAAGCGGCCGCTCGAACAACCGGGGAGCTGTTTTTT. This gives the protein CASSRTEAAARTTGELFF.

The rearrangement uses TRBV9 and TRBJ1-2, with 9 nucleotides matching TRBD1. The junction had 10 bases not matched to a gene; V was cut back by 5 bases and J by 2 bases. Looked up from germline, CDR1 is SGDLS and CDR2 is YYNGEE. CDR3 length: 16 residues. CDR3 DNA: TGTGCCAGCAGACTTGAACCGGGACAGGGAAACTATGGCTACACCTTC. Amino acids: CASRLEPGQGNYGYTF.

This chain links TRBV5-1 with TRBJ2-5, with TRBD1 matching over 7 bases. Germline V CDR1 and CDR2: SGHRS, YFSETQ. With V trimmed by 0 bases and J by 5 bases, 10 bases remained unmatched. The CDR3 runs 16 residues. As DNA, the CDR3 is TGCGCCAGCAGCTTGGCTACCGGGACAGTGAGGGAGACCCAGTACTTC. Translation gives CASSLATGTVRETQYF.

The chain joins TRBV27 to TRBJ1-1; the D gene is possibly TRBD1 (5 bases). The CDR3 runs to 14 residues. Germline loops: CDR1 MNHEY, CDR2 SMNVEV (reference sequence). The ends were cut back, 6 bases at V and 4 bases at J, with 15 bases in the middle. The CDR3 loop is CASRGLLGGTEAFF. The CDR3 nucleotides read TGTGCCAGCAGGGGACTTCTTGGGGGCACTGAAGCTTTCTTT.

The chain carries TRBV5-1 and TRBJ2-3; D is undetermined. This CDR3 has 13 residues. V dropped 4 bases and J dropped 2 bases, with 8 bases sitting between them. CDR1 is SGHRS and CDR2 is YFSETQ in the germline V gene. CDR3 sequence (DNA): TGCGCCAGCAGCGCGAGCCTCACAGATACGCAGTATTTT. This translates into CASSASLTDTQYF.

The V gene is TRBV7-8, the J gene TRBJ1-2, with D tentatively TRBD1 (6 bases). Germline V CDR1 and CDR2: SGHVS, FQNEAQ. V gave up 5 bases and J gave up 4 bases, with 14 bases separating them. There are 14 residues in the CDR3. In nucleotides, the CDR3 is TGTGCCAGCAGCATCCGGACAGTTAGCTATGGCTACACCTTC. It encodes CASSIRTVSYGYTF. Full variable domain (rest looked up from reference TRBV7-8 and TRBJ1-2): GAGVSQSPRYKVAKRGQDVALRCDPISGHVSLFWYQQALGQGPEFLTYFQNEAQLDKSGLPSDRFFAERPEGSVSTLKIQRTQQEDSAVYLCASSIRTVSYGYTFGSGTRLTVV.

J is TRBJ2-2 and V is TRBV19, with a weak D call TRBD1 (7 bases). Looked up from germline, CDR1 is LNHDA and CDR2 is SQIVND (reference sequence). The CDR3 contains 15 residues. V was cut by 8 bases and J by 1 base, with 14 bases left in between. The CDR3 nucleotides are TGTGCCAGTCGGAGGGGGCAGGGGAACACCGGGGAGCTGTTTTTT. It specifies CASRRGQGNTGELFF.

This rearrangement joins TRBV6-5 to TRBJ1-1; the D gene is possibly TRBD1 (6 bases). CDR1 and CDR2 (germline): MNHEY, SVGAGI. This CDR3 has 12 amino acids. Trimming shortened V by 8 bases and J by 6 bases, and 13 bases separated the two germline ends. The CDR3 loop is CASATGYAEAFF. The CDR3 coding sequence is TGTGCCAGCGCTACAGGGTATGCTGAAGCTTTCTTT.

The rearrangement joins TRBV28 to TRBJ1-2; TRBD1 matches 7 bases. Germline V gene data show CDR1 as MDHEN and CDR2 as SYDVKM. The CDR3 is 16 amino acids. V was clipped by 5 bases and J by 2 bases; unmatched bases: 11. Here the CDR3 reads CASSIQWTGVNYGYTF. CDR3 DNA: TGTGCCAGCAGTATTCAATGGACAGGAGTAAACTATGGCTACACCTTC.

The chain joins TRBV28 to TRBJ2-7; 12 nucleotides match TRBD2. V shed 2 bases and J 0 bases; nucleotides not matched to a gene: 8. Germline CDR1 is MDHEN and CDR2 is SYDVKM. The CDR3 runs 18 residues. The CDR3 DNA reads TGTGCCAGCAGTTTAGGGGCCAGACTAGCGGGGGCCTCCTACGAGCAGTACTTC. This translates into CASSLGARLAGASYEQYF.

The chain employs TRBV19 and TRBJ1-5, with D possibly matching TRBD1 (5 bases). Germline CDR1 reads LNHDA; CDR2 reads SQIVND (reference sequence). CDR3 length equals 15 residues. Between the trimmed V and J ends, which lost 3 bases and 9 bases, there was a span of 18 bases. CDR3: CASSIEIRGYGPQHF. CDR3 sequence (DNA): TGTGCCAGTAGTATTGAAATTCGGGGGTACGGGCCCCAGCATTTT.

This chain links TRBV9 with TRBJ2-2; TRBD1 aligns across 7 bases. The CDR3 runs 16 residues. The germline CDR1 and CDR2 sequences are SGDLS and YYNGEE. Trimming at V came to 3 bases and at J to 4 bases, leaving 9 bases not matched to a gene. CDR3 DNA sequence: TGTGCCAGCAGCGCGATACTGGGACAGACCACCGGGGAGCTGTTTTTT. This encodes CASSAILGQTTGELFF.

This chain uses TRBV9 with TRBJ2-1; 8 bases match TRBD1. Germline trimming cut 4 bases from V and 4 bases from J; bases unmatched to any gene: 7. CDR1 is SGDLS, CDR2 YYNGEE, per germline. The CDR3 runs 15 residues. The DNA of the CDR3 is TGTGCCAGCAGCTTCCGACAGGGGCAGTACAATGAGCAGTTCTTC. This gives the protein CASSFRQGQYNEQFF.

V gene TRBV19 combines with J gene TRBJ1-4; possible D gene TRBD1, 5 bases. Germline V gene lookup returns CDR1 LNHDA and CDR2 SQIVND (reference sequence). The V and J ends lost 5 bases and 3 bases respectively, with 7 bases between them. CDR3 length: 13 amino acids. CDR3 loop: CASSSRANEKLFF. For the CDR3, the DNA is TGTGCCAGTAGTTCCAGGGCTAATGAAAAACTGTTTTTT. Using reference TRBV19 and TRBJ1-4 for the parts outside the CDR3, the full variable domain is DGGITQSPKYLFRKEGQNVTLSCEQNLNHDAMYWYRQDPGQGLRLIYYSQIVNDFQKGDIAEGYSVSREKKESFPLTVTSAQKNPTAFYLCASSSRANEKLFFGSGTQLSVL.

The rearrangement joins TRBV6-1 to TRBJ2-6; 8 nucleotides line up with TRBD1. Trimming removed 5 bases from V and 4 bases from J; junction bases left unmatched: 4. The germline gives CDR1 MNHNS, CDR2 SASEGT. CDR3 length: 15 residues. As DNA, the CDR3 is TGTGCCAGCAGTTCAGGGGGCTCCGGGGCCAACGTCCTGACTTTC. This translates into CASSSGGSGANVLTF.

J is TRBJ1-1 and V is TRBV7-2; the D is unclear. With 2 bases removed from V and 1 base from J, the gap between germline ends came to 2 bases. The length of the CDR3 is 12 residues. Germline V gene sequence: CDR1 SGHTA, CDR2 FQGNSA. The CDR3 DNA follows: TGTGCCAGCAGCTTACAGAACACTGAAGCTTTCTTT. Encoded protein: CASSLQNTEAFF.

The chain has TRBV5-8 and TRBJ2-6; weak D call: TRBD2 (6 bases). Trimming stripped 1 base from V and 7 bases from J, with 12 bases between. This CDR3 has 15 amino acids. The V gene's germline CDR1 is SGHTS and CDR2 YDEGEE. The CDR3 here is CASSLSGVLANVLTF. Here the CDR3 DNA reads TGTGCCAGCAGCTTGTCGGGGGTCTTAGCCAACGTCCTGACTTTC.

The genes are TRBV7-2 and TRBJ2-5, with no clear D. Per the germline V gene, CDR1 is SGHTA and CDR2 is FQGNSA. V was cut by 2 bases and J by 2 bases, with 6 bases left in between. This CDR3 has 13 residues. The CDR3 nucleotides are TGTGCCAGCAGCTTACTCAGGCAAGAGACCCAGTACTTC. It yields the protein CASSLLRQETQYF.

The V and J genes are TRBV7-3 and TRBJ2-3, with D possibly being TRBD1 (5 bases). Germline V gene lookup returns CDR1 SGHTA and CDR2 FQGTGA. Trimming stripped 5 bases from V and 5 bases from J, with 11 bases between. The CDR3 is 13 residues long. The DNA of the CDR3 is TGTGCCAGCAGCGCGAGCAGGGAAGATACGCAGTATTTT. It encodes CASSASREDTQYF.

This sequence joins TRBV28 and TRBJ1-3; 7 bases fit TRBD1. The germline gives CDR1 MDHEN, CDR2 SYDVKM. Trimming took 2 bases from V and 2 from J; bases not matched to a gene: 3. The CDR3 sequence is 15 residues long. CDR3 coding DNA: TGTGCCAGCAGTTTAGCAGGGGGTGCTGGAAACACCATATATTTT. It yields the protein CASSLAGGAGNTIYF.

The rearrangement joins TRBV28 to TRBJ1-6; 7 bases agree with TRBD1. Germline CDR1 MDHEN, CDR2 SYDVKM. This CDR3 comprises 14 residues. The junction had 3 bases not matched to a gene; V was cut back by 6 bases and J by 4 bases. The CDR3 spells CASSVQGYNSPLHF. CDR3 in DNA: TGTGCCAGCAGCGTACAGGGGTATAATTCACCCCTCCACTTT.

CDR3 nucleotides: TGTGCCAGTAGTATAGTAAGGGACAGGAGCGAAGCTTTCTTT. The encoded protein is CASSIVRDRSEAFF. The chain joins TRBV19 to TRBJ1-1; TRBD1 aligns across 8 bases. The trim removed 1 base at V and 8 bases at J, leaving 6 bases unmatched. From germline, CDR1 is LNHDA and CDR2 SQIVND (reference sequence). This CDR3 has 14 residues.

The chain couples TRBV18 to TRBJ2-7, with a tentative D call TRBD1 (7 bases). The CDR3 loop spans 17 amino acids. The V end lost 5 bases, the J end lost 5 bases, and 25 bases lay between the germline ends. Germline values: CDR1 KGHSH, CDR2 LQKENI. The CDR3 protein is CASSLSGAGQGGNEQYF. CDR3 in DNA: TGTGCCAGCTCATTATCTGGCGCAGGGCAGGGGGGAAACGAGCAGTACTTC.